These T cell receptor beta chains were read from a single sample in a study of identical twins. Using its own MiXCR run on the 5' RACE reads, TCRdb lists one record per CDR3 protein. Among about 810,000 distinct CDR3 sequences listed, more than 9% were seen once. These sequences were also reported in another study, on yellow fever vaccine responses in identical twins.

Sequences were obtained from PBMCs. The source of these receptors is a woman under 30 in good health. Each CDR3 is given with its conserved first and last residue. A D gene is named only where the DNA matches it firmly. Size is stated for part of the rows, as once, few or many counts, or as a class when the clone is expanded.

j_gene | abundance | d_gene | v_gene | CDR3nt | CDR3aa
TRBJ1-2 | . | . | TRBV5-1 | TGCGCCAGCAGCTTGGTGGACGCTAGCTATGGCTACACCTTC | CASSLVDASYGYTF
TRBJ2-5 | . | . | TRBV21-1 | TGTGCCAGCAGCAAAGTGGCTGGGAAAGTGAAAGAGAAAATTCCTGGCGAGACCCAGTACTTC | CASSKVAGKVKEKIPGETQYF
TRBJ2-1 | . | . | TRBV7-2 | TGTGCCAGCAGCTTTGAGCCCCGTGGGGGGGCCAACAATGAGCAGTTCTTC | CASSFEPRGGANNEQFF
TRBJ1-1 | few | . | TRBV29-1 | TGCAGCGTTGAAGATCCTTTGCGGAACACTGAAGCTTTCTTT | CSVEDPLRNTEAFF
TRBJ2-7 | few | TRBD2 | TRBV5-1 | TGCGCCAGCAGCTTGGAATTTGCGGGAGGTGAGGAGCAGTACTTC | CASSLEFAGGEEQYF
TRBJ2-2 | few | . | TRBV14 | TGTGCCAGCAGCCACAAAGGGACGGTGAACACCGGGGAGCTGTTTTTT | CASSHKGTVNTGELFF
TRBJ2-1 | many | . | TRBV12-3/TRBV12-4 | TGTGCCAGCAGTGTCTTTTTGAGTAGGGCCTACAATGAGCAGTTCTTC | CASSVFLSRAYNEQFF
TRBJ2-3 | many | TRBD2 | TRBV11-1 | TGTGCCAGCAGCTTGCCACCAACTAGCGGGGTCCTCGCGGGGGATACGCAGTATTTT | CASSLPPTSGVLAGDTQYF
TRBJ1-5 | many | . | TRBV28 | TGTGCCAGCAGTTTACTGGGCAGCAATCAGCCCCAGCATTTT | CASSLLGSNQPQHF
TRBJ2-2 | few | . | TRBV20-1 | TGCAGTGCTAGACTCAGAACCGGGGAGCTGTTTTTT | CSARLRTGELFF
TRBJ2-3 | . | TRBD2 | TRBV19 | TGTGCCAGTAGTGTAGCGGGAGGTATGGTTACAGATACGCAGTATTTT | CASSVAGGMVTDTQYF
TRBJ1-2 | . | TRBD1 | TRBV12-3/TRBV12-4 | TGTGCCAGCAGCCAGGGACAGGGGATCTTCTACACCTTC | CASSQGQGIFYTF
TRBJ2-2 | many | . | TRBV27 | TGTGCCAGCAGTATTACCGGGACTCCCGTGTCCGGGGAGCTGTTTTTT | CASSITGTPVSGELFF
TRBJ1-3 | many | . | TRBV11-2 | TGTGCCAGCAGCTTAGTGGGATACACCATATATTTT | CASSLVGYTIYF
TRBJ2-1 | few | TRBD1 | TRBV24-1 | TGTGCCACCAGTGATCGACAGGGATTGACCTCCTACAATGAGCAGTTCTTC | CATSDRQGLTSYNEQFF
TRBJ2-1 | . | . | TRBV9 | TGTGCCAGCAGCGGTGGTAAGAGTCACACCTACAATGAGCAGTTCTTC | CASSGGKSHTYNEQFF
TRBJ2-2 | few | . | TRBV10-3 | TGTGCCATCAGTGAGTCGTTACAGACGAACACCGGGGAGCTGTTTTTT | CAISESLQTNTGELFF
TRBJ1-2 | few | . | TRBV14 | TGTGCCAGCAGCCGTACACCGGAACCAAATTACACCTTC | CASSRTPEPNYTF
TRBJ1-2 | . | . | TRBV12-3/TRBV12-4 | TGTACCTGCAGTTTAGCGCTCTCTATGCAAAGTTATCGCTACACCTTC | CTCSLALSMQSYRYTF
TRBJ2-6 | . | TRBD1 | TRBV25-1 | TGTGCCAGCAGTGGTGGGACAGGTTCCTCTGGGGCCAACGTCCTGACTTTC | CASSGGTGSSGANVLTF
TRBJ2-1 | few | TRBD2 | TRBV11-2 | TGTGCCAGCAGCTCGGGACTAGCGGGAGGGCTGTGGAACAATGAGCAGTTCTTC | CASSSGLAGGLWNNEQFF
TRBJ2-7 | . | . | TRBV7-9 | TGTGCCAGCAGCCCACCGGGCTACAACTACGAGCAGTACTTC | CASSPPGYNYEQYF
TRBJ2-5 | . | . | TRBV29-1 | TGCAGCGTTGGGGGCACGGGGGAGACCCAGTACTTC | CSVGGTGETQYF
TRBJ2-5 | . | . | TRBV7-9 | TGTGCCAGCAGCCCCAGATACCGGGAGCAAGAGACCCAGTACTTC | CASSPRYREQETQYF
TRBJ1-5 | few | . | TRBV12-3/TRBV12-4 | TGTGCCAGCAGTTTAGCGCTAATGGAGAATCAGCCCCAGCATTTT | CASSLALMENQPQHF
TRBJ1-1 | few | . | TRBV4-1 | TGCGCCAGCAGCCAAGACCGACAAGGGATGGGTGAAGCTTTCTTT | CASSQDRQGMGEAFF
TRBJ2-2 | many | . | TRBV29-1 | TGCAGCGTTGAAGGTCGCGGGGAGCTGTTTTTT | CSVEGRGELFF
TRBJ2-2 | . | . | TRBV2 | TGTGCCAGCAGTGGAGAGTTAAGGGACCGAGGCACCGGGGAGCTGTTTTTT | CASSGELRDRGTGELFF
TRBJ2-5 | . | TRBD1 | TRBV5-1 | TGCGCCAGCAGTAACCATCGGACAGGAGATTTTTTAGAGACCCAGTACTTC | CASSNHRTGDFLETQYF
TRBJ1-4 | . | TRBD1 | TRBV5-1 | TGCGCCAGCAGCTTCGGACAGGGCAGTGAAAAACTGTTTTTT | CASSFGQGSEKLFF
TRBJ1-1 | . | . | TRBV5-6 | TGTGCCAGCAGCCCCATTGCCCCGAACACTGAAGCTTTCTTT | CASSPIAPNTEAFF
TRBJ1-1 | . | . | TRBV25-1 | TGTGCCAGCAGCCAAGGGGGACGCGGGGGGAACACTGAAGCTTTCTTT | CASSQGGRGGNTEAFF
TRBJ2-2 | . | TRBD1 | TRBV6-1 | TGTGCCAGCAGCACTCCCCACAGGGGTACCGGGGAGCTGTTTTTT | CASSTPHRGTGELFF
TRBJ2-3 | few | . | TRBV9 | TGTGCCAGCAGCGTAGACGCCGCTTACACAGATACGCAGTATTTT | CASSVDAAYTDTQYF
TRBJ2-1 | many | . | TRBV4-1 | TGCGCCAGCAGCTCCGGGATCTACAATGAGCAGTTCTTC | CASSSGIYNEQFF
TRBJ1-1 | . | . | TRBV15 | TGTGCCACCAGCAGAGGTAACGGCGAAGCTTTCTTT | CATSRGNGEAFF